This TCR beta chain stems from a study of Ad26.COV2.S vaccination and SARS-CoV-2 variants. Documented treatment: some 20 received Ad26.COV2.S at low or high dose, single or two shots; 5 received placebo; per-sample allocation not given. Specimens were obtained on day 63 following the first vaccine or placebo injection. An 18-55-year-old adult in Boston served as donor. Germline V gene lookup returns CDR1 MNHEY and CDR2 SVGAGI. Unmatched junction bases numbered 9, after V lost 7 bases and J lost 12 bases. The CDR3 is 12 residues long. Data came from immunoSEQ multiplex PCR; TCRdb stores just in-frame clones and leaves some out. The sample consists of about 680,000 clones, more than 70% of them appearing once. About this clone: Its antigen is still unknown.

Study-wide results and limits: Non-spike TCR breadth did not differ much between vaccine and placebo recipients. Estimates derived from TCR breadth and depth analyses may have underestimated total T cell responses. Reportedly, spike-specific CD8+ and CD4+ T cell responses achieved substantial breadth once vaccination had taken place.

V usage is TRBV6-5 and J usage is TRBJ2-3, with TRBD2 identical over 8 bases. The sample consisted of peripheral blood, taken in a trial of Ad26.COV2.S vaccine versus placebo. This TCR came from a person aged 18-65 years who received the Ad26.COV2.S COVID-19 vaccine or a placebo. The CDR3 DNA sequence: TGTGCCAGCAACCCGCCGGGACTAGACCAGTATTTT. Translated: CASNPPGLDQYF.